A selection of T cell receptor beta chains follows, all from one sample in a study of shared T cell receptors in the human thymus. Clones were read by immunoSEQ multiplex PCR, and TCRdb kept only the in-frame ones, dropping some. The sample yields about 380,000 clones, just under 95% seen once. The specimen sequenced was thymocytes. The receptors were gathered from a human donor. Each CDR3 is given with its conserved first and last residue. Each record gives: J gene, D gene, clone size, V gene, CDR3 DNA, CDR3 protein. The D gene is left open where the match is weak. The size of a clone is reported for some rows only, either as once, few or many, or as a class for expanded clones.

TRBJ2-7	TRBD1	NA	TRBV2	TGTGCCAGCAGTGAATTCCCTCCGGGGACAGAGTTTTACTACGAGCAGTACTTC	CASSEFPPGTEFYYEQYF
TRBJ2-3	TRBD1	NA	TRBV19	TGTGCCAGTAGTAACAGGGGTGGCACAGATACGCAGTATTTT	CASSNRGGTDTQYF
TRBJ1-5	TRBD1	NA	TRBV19	TGTGCCAGTATAGGGACAGGGGCTTCGAGCAATCAGCCCCAGCATTTT	CASIGTGASSNQPQHF
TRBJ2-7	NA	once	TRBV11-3	TGTGCCAGCAGCTTAGGAGGGGCCCCGCAGTACTTC	CASSLGGAPQYF
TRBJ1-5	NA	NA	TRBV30	TGTGCCTGGATCAGGGATCAGCCCCAGCATTTT	CAWIRDQPQHF
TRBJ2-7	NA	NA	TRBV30	TGTGCCTGGAGCAAAGGGTCCTACGAGCAGTACTTC	CAWSKGSYEQYF
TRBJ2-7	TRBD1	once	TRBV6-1	TGTGCCAGCACCCTTACCTTAGACAGGGACCACGAGCAGTACTTC	CASTLTLDRDHEQYF
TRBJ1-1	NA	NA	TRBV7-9	TGTGCCAGCAGCTCAAGCGTTGACAGAATCAGCTTCATGAACACTGAAGCTTTCTTT	CASSSSVDRISFMNTEAFF
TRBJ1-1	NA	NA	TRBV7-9	TGTGCCAGCAGCTCGGGACTCCAAAGGCTGAACACTGAAGCTTTCTTT	CASSSGLQRLNTEAFF
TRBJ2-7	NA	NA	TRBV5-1	TGCGCCAGCAGCTTGGGACAGGGAGGACCCTACGAGCAGTACTTC	CASSLGQGGPYEQYF
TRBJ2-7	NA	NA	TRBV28	TGTGCCAGTAACTTTAAGGGGGGCTACGAGCAGTACTTC	CASNFKGGYEQYF
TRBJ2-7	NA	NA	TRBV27	TGTGCCAGCAGTTTATACGCCCAAGCGGGCCTAACCTACGAGCAGTACTTC	CASSLYAQAGLTYEQYF
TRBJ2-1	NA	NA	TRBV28	TGTGCCAGCATGAGGCGGTTATCCGTCAATGAGCAGTTCTTC	CASMRRLSVNEQFF
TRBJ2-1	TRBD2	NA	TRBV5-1	TGCGCCAGCAGCTTGGCCGCTAGCGGGAGCATCGAGCAGTTCTTC	CASSLAASGSIEQFF
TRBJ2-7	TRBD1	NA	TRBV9	TGTGCCAGCAGCCAGGGGGGACAGGGGGTCCACGAGCAGTACTTC	CASSQGGQGVHEQYF
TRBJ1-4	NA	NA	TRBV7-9	TGTGCCAGCAGCTTTTATCCGGGGAAGGGCCCCAGGGAAAAACTGTTTTTT	CASSFYPGKGPREKLFF
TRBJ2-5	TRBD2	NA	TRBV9	TGTGCCAGCAGCGTTAGCGGGATGGGAGAGACCCAGTACTTC	CASSVSGMGETQYF
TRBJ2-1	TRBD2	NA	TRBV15	TGTGCCACCAGTACTAGCGCGAACCTCTACAATGAGCAGTTCTTC	CATSTSANLYNEQFF
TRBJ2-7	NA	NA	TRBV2	TGTGCCAGCAGTACACAATCCTACGAGCAGTACTTC	CASSTQSYEQYF
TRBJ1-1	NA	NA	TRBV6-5	TGTGCCAGCAGTTACGACGGGGGCGCAGCCACTGAAGCTTTCTTT	CASSYDGGAATEAFF
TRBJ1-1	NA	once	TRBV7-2	TGTGCCAGCAGCTTTCGGGGGTCGAGAGACACTGAAGCTTTCTTT	CASSFRGSRDTEAFF
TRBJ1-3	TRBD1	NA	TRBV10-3	TGTGCCATCTGTAAGGGGGCCGATTTCGGAAACACCATATATTTT	CAICKGADFGNTIYF
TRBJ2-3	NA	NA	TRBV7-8	TGTGCCAGCAGCGGGAGGACGGCAGATACGCAGTATTTT	CASSGRTADTQYF
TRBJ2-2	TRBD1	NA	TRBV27	TGTGCCAGCAGTTTATCGACAGGGGGGGCCGGGGAGCTGTTTTTT	CASSLSTGGAGELFF
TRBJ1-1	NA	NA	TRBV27	TGTGCCAGCAGTTTGCACAGCGGCCCTAACAGTGAAGCTTTCTTT	CASSLHSGPNSEAFF
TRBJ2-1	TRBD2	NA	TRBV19	TGTGCCAGTAGTATATGCGGGAAGCGGGAGGCGTACAATGAGCAGTTCTTC	CASSICGKREAYNEQFF
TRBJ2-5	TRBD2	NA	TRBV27	TGTGCCAGCAGTTTACTAGCGGAACCCCCTGAGGGTTCTACGGAGCAGTACTTC	CASSLLAEPPEGSTEQYF
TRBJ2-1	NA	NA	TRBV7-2	TGTGCCAGCAGCTTTCTCCTAGCCTCTACTTACAATGAGCAGTTCTTC	CASSFLLASTYNEQFF
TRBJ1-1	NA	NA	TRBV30	TGTGCCTGGAGTGTAGATGGATCTAACCCTTCGAACACTGAAGCTTTCTTT	CAWSVDGSNPSNTEAFF
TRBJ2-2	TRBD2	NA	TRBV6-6	TGTGCCAGCAGTCGGTTTAGCGGGAAACACACCGGGGAGCTGTTTTTT	CASSRFSGKHTGELFF
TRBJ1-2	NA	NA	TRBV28	TGTGCCAGCGGTCATCGTAATGGCTACACCTTC	CASGHRNGYTF
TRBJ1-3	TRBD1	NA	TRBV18	TGTGCCAGCTCACCCCGGGACAGGGGGGGAAACACCATATATTTT	CASSPRDRGGNTIYF
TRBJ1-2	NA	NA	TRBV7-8	TGTGCCAGCAGCTTAAAGGGGGACAACTATGGCTACACCTTC	CASSLKGDNYGYTF
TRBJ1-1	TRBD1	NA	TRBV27	TGTGCCAGCAGTCCCCAGGGGGGGAGCACTGAAGCTTTCTTT	CASSPQGGSTEAFF
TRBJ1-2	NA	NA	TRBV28	TGTGCCAGCAGTTTATGTGACTATGGCTACACCTTC	CASSLCDYGYTF
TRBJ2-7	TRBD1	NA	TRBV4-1	TGCGCCAGCAGTGCCCAGGGGGCTCGCAACGAGCAGTACTTC	CASSAQGARNEQYF
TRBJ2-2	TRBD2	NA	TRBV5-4	TGTGCCAGCAGCTTGGGACTAGCGGGGAACACCGGGGAGCTGTTTTTT	CASSLGLAGNTGELFF
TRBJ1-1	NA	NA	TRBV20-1	TGCAGTTGCTTCGACACTGAAGCTTTCTTT	CSCFDTEAFF
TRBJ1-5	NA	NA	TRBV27	TGTGCCAGCAGAGCCCTCGGGACTCCTTATAGCAATCAGCCCCAGCATTTT	CASRALGTPYSNQPQHF
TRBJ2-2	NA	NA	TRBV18	TGTGCCAGCTCACCACCAACCACCGGGGAGCTGTTTTTT	CASSPPTTGELFF
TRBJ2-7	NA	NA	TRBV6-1	TGTGCCAGCAGTGAAGCGCGCGGTTCGACAGGAGACGAGGAGGAGCAGTACTTC	CASSEARGSTGDEEEQYF
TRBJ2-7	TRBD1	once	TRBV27	TGTGCCAGCAACTTGGGCTGCACAGGGGGCGACGAGCAGTACTTC	CASNLGCTGGDEQYF
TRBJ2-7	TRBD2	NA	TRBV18	TGTGCCAGCTCACCGCGAACTAGCGGAGCCACCTACGAGCAGTACTTC	CASSPRTSGATYEQYF
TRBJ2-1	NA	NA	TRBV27	TGTGCCAGCAGTTTCAGGTCCCGGCCGGGCAATGAGCAGTTCTTC	CASSFRSRPGNEQFF
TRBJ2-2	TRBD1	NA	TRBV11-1	TGTGCCAGCAGGGTAGGACAGGGCCCCGGGGAGCTGTTTTTT	CASRVGQGPGELFF
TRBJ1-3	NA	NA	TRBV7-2	TGTGCCAGCAGCTTAATTAGCCGGGCCCCCTCTGGAAACACCATATATTTT	CASSLISRAPSGNTIYF
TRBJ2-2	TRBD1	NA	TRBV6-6	TGTGCCTCGGGACAGGGGGCGCATTGGAACACCGGGGAGCTGTTTTTT	CASGQGAHWNTGELFF
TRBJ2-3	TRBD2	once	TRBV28	TGTGCCGGAAAGGGACTAGCGGGGCCCGCTAGGGATACGCAGTATTTT	CAGKGLAGPARDTQYF
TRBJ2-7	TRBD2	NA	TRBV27	TGTGCCAGCAGCCAAGGGACTAGCGGGCTCCCCTGGGAAGAGCAGTACTTC	CASSQGTSGLPWEEQYF